One and the same sample provided the 32 T cell receptor beta chains below, sequenced in a study of cytomegalovirus exposure and HLA in healthy donors. With 60 Vbeta and 13 Jbeta primers, the PCR was carried out. Some clones are missing from TCRdb's copy, which holds only in-frame ones; the method was immunoSEQ multiplex PCR. Of 65,000 to 85,000 clones in the sample, 78% are singletons; the top ten hold roughly 8.9%. Sequencing was performed on PBMCs. The receptor set was obtained from a middle-aged woman in good health and CMV-seropositive.

The V gene is TRBV9, the J gene TRBJ2-3; TRBD2 might be the D (6 bases). Germline V lookup: CDR1 SGDLS, CDR2 YYNGEE. With 3 bases removed from V and 6 bases from J, the gap between germline ends came to 11 bases. The CDR3 runs to 13 residues. The chain's CDR3 is CASSGSGLDTQYF. DNA of the CDR3: TGTGCCAGCAGCGGCAGCGGGCTGGATACGCAGTATTTT.

This clone was counted a few times. The chain carries TRBV7-3 and TRBJ2-5; TRBD2 aligns across 10 bases. The length of the CDR3 is 15 residues. The J segment lost 2 bases and the V segment lost 5 bases, leaving 5 bases of the junction unmatched. Per the germline V gene, CDR1 is SGHTA and CDR2 is FQGTGA. The CDR3 DNA follows: TGTGCCAGCAGCGCCCTAGCGGGGGTGCAAGAGACCCAGTACTTC. This encodes CASSALAGVQETQYF.

This clone was seen a handful of times. The rearrangement uses TRBV19 and TRBJ2-4; weak D call: TRBD2 (5 bases). CDR3 length equals 16 residues. Looked up from germline, CDR1 is LNHDA and CDR2 is SQIVND (reference sequence). V shed 4 bases and J shed 0 bases, with 13 bases lying between them. CDR3 sequence reads: CASSNPAEVAKNIQYF. The CDR3 nucleotides are TGTGCCAGTAGTAATCCGGCGGAGGTAGCCAAAAACATTCAGTACTTC.

This clone showed up many times. V usage is TRBV7-9 and J usage is TRBJ2-7; a weak D match, TRBD1 (6 bases). This CDR3 is 13 amino acids long. The germline V gene has CDR1 SEHNR and CDR2 FQNEAQ (reference sequence). Trimming stripped 5 bases from V and 3 bases from J, with 11 bases between. As DNA, the CDR3 is TGTGCCAGCAGCACCACAGGGATCTACGAGCAGTACTTC. It translates to CASSTTGIYEQYF.

The V gene is TRBV7-7, the J gene TRBJ2-5, with D maybe TRBD1 (6 bases). From germline, CDR1 is SSHAT and CDR2 FNYEAQ (reference sequence). V lost 9 bases and J 5 bases, leaving 19 bases between the germline ends. The CDR3 runs to 14 residues. The CDR3 DNA reads as TGTGCCAGTAGTCCCCGGGGACATGGGGAGACCCAGTACTTC. Protein: CASSPRGHGETQYF.

Written as DNA, the CDR3 is TGTGCCAGCAATCGGGACTCGCCCCGGGAGACCCAGTACTTC. This sequence encodes CASNRDSPRETQYF. V and J are TRBV6-6 and TRBJ2-5, with D perhaps matching TRBD2 (6 bases). The V gene's germline CDR1 is MNHNY and CDR2 SVGAGI (reference sequence). CDR3 length: 14 residues. Deletions cut 7 bases from V and 5 bases from J, with 17 bases between.

This chain joins TRBV27 and TRBJ2-5; 13 nucleotides agree with TRBD2. V was clipped by 5 bases and J by 2 bases; unmatched bases: 8. CDR1 MNHEY and CDR2 SMNVEV come from the germline V gene (reference sequence). This CDR3 contains 17 residues. In nucleotides, the CDR3 is TGTGCCAGCAGTCCCCGTCCGGGACTAGCGGGGCAAGAGACCCAGTACTTC. It translates to CASSPRPGLAGQETQYF.

This clone has just a few counts. The junction departs from germline at one end; a sequencing error may be responsible. The chain links TRBV6-1 to TRBJ1-6; a weak D match, TRBD1 (6 bases). The V gene's germline CDR1 is MNHNS and CDR2 SASEGT. The CDR3 contains 14 residues. CDR3 protein: CASSEGTFHSPLHF. DNA for the CDR3: TGTGCCAGCAGCGAAGGGACATTTCACTCACCCCTCCACTTT.

The chain recombines TRBV5-1 with TRBJ1-2, with TRBD1 matching over 7 bases. Germline V gene lookup returns CDR1 SGHRS and CDR2 YFSETQ. Trimming took 0 bases from V and 6 from J; bases not matched to a gene: 11. This CDR3 has 16 residues. In DNA form, the CDR3 reads TGCGCCAGCAGCTTGGAAATAAGGCAGGGGGTAGATGGCTACACCTTC. Translating gives CASSLEIRQGVDGYTF.

This clone was counted a few times. DNA for the CDR3: TGTGCCATCTGCCCCGGGGAGGGTGAGCAGTTCTTC. Translation: CAICPGEGEQFF. The chain employs TRBV10-3 and TRBJ2-1; 7 bases are shared with TRBD2. Unmatched junction bases numbered 7, after V lost 8 bases and J lost 9 bases. Germline loops: CDR1 ENHRY, CDR2 SYGVKD. The CDR3 runs 12 residues.

The chain couples TRBV4-3 to TRBJ1-1, with a tentative D call TRBD1 (5 bases). In germline, CDR1 is LGHNA, CDR2 YSLEER. Trimming shortened V by 3 bases and J by 3 bases, and 11 bases separated the two germline ends. This CDR3 is built from 14 residues. CDR3 nucleotides: TGCGCCAGCAGCCAGGGGGGGGGATACACTGAAGCTTTCTTT. It translates to CASSQGGGYTEAFF.

The genes are TRBV9 and TRBJ1-1; 8 nucleotides align to TRBD1. The germline CDR1 and CDR2 sequences are SGDLS and YYNGEE. The CDR3 is 15 residues long. With 2 bases clipped from V and 4 bases from J, the junction kept 7 bases outside the gene matches. CDR3 sequence (DNA): TGTGCCAGCAGCGTCCAGGACAGGGCGTCCACTGAAGCTTTCTTT. This translates into CASSVQDRASTEAFF.

The chain recombines TRBV7-2 with TRBJ2-2; D is perhaps TRBD2 (7 bases). The length of the CDR3 is 16 residues. With 1 base removed from V and 2 bases from J, the gap between germline ends came to 11 bases. Germline assignment: CDR1 SGHTA and CDR2 FQGNSA. This CDR3 is CASSLVGGANTGELFF. Written as DNA, the CDR3 is TGTGCCAGCAGCTTAGTTGGGGGGGCCAACACCGGGGAGCTGTTTTTT.

CDR3 in amino acids: CASSRTGDTGELFF. CDR3 bases: TGCGCCAGCAGCCGGACAGGGGACACCGGGGAGCTGTTTTTT. The chain employs TRBV5-1 and TRBJ2-2, with 9 bases matching TRBD1. V lost 4 bases, J lost 3 bases, and 1 base stayed unmatched. The CDR3 extends over 14 amino acids. Looked up from germline, CDR1 is SGHRS and CDR2 is YFSETQ.

The J gene is TRBJ2-5, the V gene TRBV11-2, with 12 nucleotides matching TRBD2. The CDR3 consists of 16 residues. Germline V gives CDR1 SGHAT, CDR2 FQNNGV. Germline trimming cut 3 bases from V and 5 bases from J; bases unmatched to any gene: 7. The DNA for the CDR3 is TGTGCCAGCAGCTTCGCTAGCGGGGGGGCAAGGGAGACCCAGTACTTC. It yields the protein CASSFASGGARETQYF.

The CDR3 spells CASSMAPTGSGNTIYF. CDR3 nucleotide sequence: TGTGCCAGTAGTATGGCCCCCACAGGGAGCGGAAACACCATATATTTT. This chain joins TRBV19 and TRBJ1-3; TRBD1 is a possible D gene (6 bases). This CDR3 has 16 residues. Trimming took 3 bases from V and 4 from J, leaving 16 bases between them. Germline CDR1 and CDR2: LNHDA and SQIVND (reference sequence).

The V and J genes are TRBV30 and TRBJ1-3, with TRBD1 identical over 9 bases. CDR3 length: 15 amino acids. From germline, CDR1 is GTSNPN and CDR2 SVGIG (reference sequence). The ends lost 3 bases at V and 2 bases at J; junction bases unmatched: 5. The CDR3 coding sequence is TGTGCCTGGAGGGGGGACAGGGTCCCTGGAAACACCATATATTTT. Its translation is CAWRGDRVPGNTIYF.

This clone has only one observation. The chain couples TRBV27 to TRBJ1-2, with D maybe TRBD1 (6 bases). CDR1 and CDR2 from the germline V gene are MNHEY and SMNVEV (reference sequence). The CDR3 totals 12 residues. Trimming removed 5 bases from V and 9 bases from J, with 13 bases in between. The CDR3 protein is CASSLQGLSYTF. The DNA for the CDR3 is TGTGCCAGCAGTCTACAGGGCCTCAGCTACACCTTC.

This chain connects TRBV6-1 to TRBJ2-7, with TRBD1 identical over 8 bases. The CDR3 is 16 residues long. Germline lookup yields CDR1 MNHNS and CDR2 SASEGT. Trimming took 2 bases from V and 2 from J; bases not matched to a gene: 8. For the CDR3, the DNA is TGTGCCAGCAGTGAAACATCCGGGACAGGAGCCTACGAGCAGTACTTC. Its protein is CASSETSGTGAYEQYF.

The rearrangement uses TRBV29-1 and TRBJ2-3; D might be TRBD1 (5 bases). Per germline, CDR1 SQVTM and CDR2 ANQGSEA. There are 16 residues in the CDR3. The V end was cut by 3 bases, the J end by 2 bases, with 18 bases between. CDR3 coding DNA: TGCAGCGTTGACTATAGACAGAGGACCTACACAGATACGCAGTATTTT. The encoded protein is CSVDYRQRTYTDTQYF.

The rearrangement uses TRBV28 and TRBJ2-3; D not resolved. This CDR3 comprises 16 residues. Germline CDR1 reads MDHEN; CDR2 reads SYDVKM. V lost 2 bases, J lost 0 bases, and 12 bases lay in between. This CDR3 reads CASSLTSLISTDTQYF. The CDR3 DNA reads TGTGCCAGCAGTTTAACATCACTAATAAGCACAGATACGCAGTATTTT.

V and J are TRBV19 and TRBJ1-2; TRBD1 agrees at 7 bases. V shed 7 bases, J shed 5 bases, and the junction held 7 bases outside the gene matches. This CDR3 contains 13 residues. Per the germline V gene, CDR1 is LNHDA and CDR2 is SQIVND (reference sequence). The CDR3, as DNA: TGTGCCAGTACCGGGACAGAACTATATGGCTACACCTTC. It is translated as CASTGTELYGYTF.

The genes are TRBV19 and TRBJ1-5; weak D call: TRBD1 (6 bases). The germline CDR1 and CDR2 sequences are LNHDA and SQIVND (reference sequence). This CDR3 has 14 amino acids. Trimming took off 7 bases at V and 6 bases at J, with 16 bases between the two ends. The CDR3 DNA reads as TGTGCCAGTACTTCTGACAGGTTGGGTCAGCCCCAGCATTTT. Translation gives CASTSDRLGQPQHF.

This chain uses TRBV18 with TRBJ1-5; D possibly corresponds to TRBD1 (6 bases). The CDR3 spans 15 residues. The V gene lost 3 bases and the J gene lost 1 base, with 10 bases spanning the gap. Germline V gene sequence: CDR1 KGHSH, CDR2 LQKENI. The CDR3 spells CASSPVGQSNQPQHF. The CDR3 bases are TGTGCCAGCTCACCTGTTGGACAGAGCAATCAGCCCCAGCATTTT.

This clone was found a few times. The chain has TRBV7-9 and TRBJ1-2; D possibly corresponds to TRBD1 (5 bases). CDR1 is SEHNR, CDR2 FQNEAQ, per germline (reference sequence). The germline V and J ends were trimmed by 3 bases and 3 bases, with 20 bases remaining between them. The CDR3 is 17 amino acids. In nucleotides, the CDR3 is TGTGCCAGCAGCTTCGCATCGTTGGAGGGGACGGACTATGGCTACACCTTC. Translation gives CASSFASLEGTDYGYTF.

This rearrangement joins TRBV7-2 to TRBJ2-5; TRBD1 might be the D (5 bases). Germline V gene data show CDR1 as SGHTA and CDR2 as FQGNSA. There are 14 residues in the CDR3. Trimming stripped 1 base from V and 2 bases from J, with 8 bases between. CDR3 residues: CASSLGQIQETQYF. The CDR3 DNA sequence: TGTGCCAGCAGCTTAGGACAGATACAAGAGACCCAGTACTTC.

This clone was picked up many times. The chain recombines TRBV7-8 with TRBJ2-2, with D possibly matching TRBD2 (6 bases). The CDR3 totals 15 residues. The germline V gene encodes CDR1 SGHVS and CDR2 FQNEAQ. V was clipped by 5 bases and J by 2 bases, with 12 bases between them. The DNA of the CDR3 is TGTGCCAGCAGCCCTGTGGGGGGTAACACCGGGGAGCTGTTTTTT. Encoded protein: CASSPVGGNTGELFF.

This clone was seen a few times. The chain uses TRBV11-2 and TRBJ1-5; D unresolved. Germline V gene lookup returns CDR1 SGHAT and CDR2 FQNNGV. V dropped 1 base and J dropped 4 bases, with 8 bases sitting between them. The CDR3 sequence is 14 residues long. CDR3 nucleotides: TGTGCCAGCAGCTTAGGATGGCAGAATCAGCCCCAGCATTTT. Its protein product is CASSLGWQNQPQHF.

There are a few counts of this clone. The gene calls are TRBV7-2 and TRBJ2-7, with D perhaps TRBD1 (5 bases). CDR1 and CDR2 from the germline V gene are SGHTA and FQGNSA. The V gene lost 2 bases and the J gene lost 4 bases, with 15 bases spanning the gap. The CDR3 covers 15 residues. The CDR3 loop is CASSLSVGALYEQYF. CDR3 DNA: TGTGCCAGCAGCTTAAGCGTAGGGGCCCTATACGAGCAGTACTTC.

This sequence joins TRBV6-5 and TRBJ1-5; D might be TRBD1 (6 bases). V was trimmed by 6 bases and J by 0 bases, leaving 12 bases between them. CDR3 length: 15 residues. CDR1 is MNHEY and CDR2 is SVGAGI in the germline V gene. CDR3: CASRNREYSNQPQHF. CDR3 coding DNA: TGTGCCAGCAGAAACAGGGAGTATAGCAATCAGCCCCAGCATTTT.

The chain recombines TRBV9 with TRBJ1-4; TRBD1 matches 8 bases. CDR3 length: 14 amino acids. Losses at the gene ends were 4 bases for V and 8 bases for J; bases not matched to a gene: 7. From germline, CDR1 is SGDLS and CDR2 YYNGEE. CDR3 nucleotides: TGTGCCAGCAGCAGGGGACAGGACGGGGAAAAACTGTTTTTT. Its translation: CASSRGQDGEKLFF.

This chain uses TRBV5-1 with TRBJ2-7; TRBD1 is a possible D gene (6 bases). Germline values: CDR1 SGHRS, CDR2 YFSETQ. V lost 1 base to trimming and J lost 6 bases, with 17 bases between them. The CDR3 runs 15 residues. The CDR3 protein is CASSLQTGEGGEQYF. The CDR3 nucleotides read TGCGCCAGCAGCTTGCAGACAGGAGAAGGGGGCGAGCAGTACTTC.